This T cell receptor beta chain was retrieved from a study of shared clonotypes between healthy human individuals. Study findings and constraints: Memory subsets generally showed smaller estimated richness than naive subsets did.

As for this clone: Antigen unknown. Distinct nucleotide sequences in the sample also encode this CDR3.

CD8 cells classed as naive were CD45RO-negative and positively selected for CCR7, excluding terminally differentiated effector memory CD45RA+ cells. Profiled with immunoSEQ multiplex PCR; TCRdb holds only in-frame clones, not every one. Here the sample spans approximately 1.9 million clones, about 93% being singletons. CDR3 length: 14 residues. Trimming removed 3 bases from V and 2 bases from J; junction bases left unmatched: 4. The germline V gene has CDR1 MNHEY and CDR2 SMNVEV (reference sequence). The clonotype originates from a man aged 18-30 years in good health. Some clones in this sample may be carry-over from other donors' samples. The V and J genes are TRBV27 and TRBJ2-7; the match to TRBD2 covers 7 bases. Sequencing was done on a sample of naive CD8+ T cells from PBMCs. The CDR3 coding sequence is TGTGCCAGCAGTTTTCGAGCGGGGACCTACGAGCAGTACTTC. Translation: CASSFRAGTYEQYF.